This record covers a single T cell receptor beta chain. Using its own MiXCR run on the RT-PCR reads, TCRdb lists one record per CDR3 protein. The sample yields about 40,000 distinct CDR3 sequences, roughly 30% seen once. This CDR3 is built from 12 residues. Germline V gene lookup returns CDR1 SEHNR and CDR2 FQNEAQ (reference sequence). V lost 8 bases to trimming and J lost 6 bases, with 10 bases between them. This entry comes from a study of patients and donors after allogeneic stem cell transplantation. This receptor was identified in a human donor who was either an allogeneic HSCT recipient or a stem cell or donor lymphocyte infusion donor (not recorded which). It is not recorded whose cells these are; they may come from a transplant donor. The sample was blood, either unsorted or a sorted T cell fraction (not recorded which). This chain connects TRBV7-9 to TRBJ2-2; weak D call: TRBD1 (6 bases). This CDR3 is CASLQGPGELFF. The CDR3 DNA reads TGTGCCAGCCTCCAGGGGCCCGGGGAGCTGTTTTTT. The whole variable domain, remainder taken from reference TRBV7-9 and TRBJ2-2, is DTGVSQNPRHKITKRGQNVTFRCDPISEHNRLYWYRQTLGQGPEFLTYFQNEAQLEKSRLLSDRFSAERPKGSFSTLEIQRTEQGDSAMYLCASLQGPGELFFGEGSRLTVL.